Below are 11 T cell receptor beta chains sequenced from a single sample in a study of T cell changes during pregnancy in multiple sclerosis. Sequencing was performed with immunoSEQ multiplex PCR; in TCRdb, only in-frame clones are kept and a portion is missing. The sample lists 50,000 to 60,000 clones; over 90% were seen once. Sequencing was performed on CD4+ T cells from peripheral blood mononuclear cells, taken in the second trimester of pregnancy. These receptors were collected from a female donor with multiple sclerosis, enrolled in a pregnancy study.

This chain connects TRBV5-6 to TRBJ1-5, with 8 bases aligning to TRBD1. This CDR3 comprises 16 residues. The V gene end was trimmed by 0 bases and the J gene end by 1 base; junction bases not matched to a gene: 3. Germline-derived CDR1 and CDR2 are SGHDT and YYEEEE. CDR3 sequence (DNA): TGTGCCAGCAGCTTGGGACAGGGGATAAGCAATCAGCCCCAGCATTTT. Translating gives CASSLGQGISNQPQHF.

The CDR3, as DNA: TGCGCCAGCAGCCGGTTAGGGGTTGTGGCTGGCTACACCTTC. It codes for CASSRLGVVAGYTF. The rearrangement uses TRBV4-1 and TRBJ1-2, with D maybe TRBD1 (5 bases). The CDR3 sequence is 14 residues long. Trimming pared 4 bases from V and 7 bases from J, leaving 16 bases between. Germline assignment: CDR1 MGHRA and CDR2 YSYEKL.

The chain recombines TRBV7-8 with TRBJ1-2; D is possibly TRBD1 (5 bases). This CDR3 has 15 amino acids. CDR1 is SGHVS, CDR2 FQNEAQ, per germline. Trimming left V 5 bases short and J 6 bases short, with 19 bases between. The CDR3 coding sequence is TGTGCCAGCAGCCGCAACAGCCCGCGCAGGGATGGCTACACCTTC. It codes for CASSRNSPRRDGYTF.

This clone was seen a single time. V is TRBV5-1 and J is TRBJ2-3; 7 nucleotides agree with TRBD2. Germline V gene data show CDR1 as SGHRS and CDR2 as YFSETQ. Unmatched junction bases numbered 11, after V lost 4 bases and J lost 6 bases. The CDR3 sequence is 15 residues long. The CDR3 region is CASSPAGWVGDTQYF. The CDR3 DNA is TGCGCCAGCAGCCCAGCGGGGTGGGTTGGGGATACGCAGTATTTT.

The J gene is TRBJ2-7, the V gene TRBV28, with 12 positions matching TRBD2. The CDR3 spans 16 residues. The junction had 12 bases not matched to a gene; V was cut back by 7 bases and J by 5 bases. Per the germline V gene, CDR1 is MDHEN and CDR2 is SYDVKM. In DNA, the CDR3 is TGTGCCAGCATCGATCTAGCGGGGGGGCGAACTCACGAGCAGTACTTC. Protein product: CASIDLAGGRTHEQYF.

The chain recombines TRBV6-5 with TRBJ1-1; 7 bases match TRBD1. There are 14 residues in the CDR3. V trimming: 6 bases; J trimming: 2 bases; junction bases outside the gene matches: 6. Germline CDR1 and CDR2: MNHEY and SVGAGI. Here the CDR3 DNA reads TGTGCCAGCAGAAGGGACAGAACTAACACTGAAGCTTTCTTT. Protein: CASRRDRTNTEAFF.

V and J are TRBV27 and TRBJ1-3; D may be TRBD1 (6 bases). Looked up from germline, CDR1 is MNHEY and CDR2 is SMNVEV (reference sequence). V was cut by 6 bases and J by 3 bases, with 15 bases left in between. The CDR3 extends over 15 amino acids. CDR3 region: CASSLAGTIGNTIYF. The CDR3 DNA reads TGTGCCAGCAGCCTAGCCGGGACAATTGGAAACACCATATATTTT.

The rearrangement uses TRBV19 and TRBJ1-2; maybe TRBD1 (6 bases). This CDR3 spans 17 amino acids. Between the trimmed V and J ends, which lost 6 bases and 4 bases, there was a span of 24 bases. Germline V gives CDR1 LNHDA, CDR2 SQIVND (reference sequence). CDR3 residues: CASSTPGGAPAIYGYTF. The CDR3 DNA follows: TGTGCCAGTAGCACGCCCGGGGGGGCCCCCGCGATCTATGGCTACACCTTC.

CDR3 sequence reads: CASSELPGQGLGNTIYF. The CDR3 region has the DNA TGTGCCAGCAGTGAATTACCGGGACAGGGGTTAGGAAACACCATATATTTT. V gene TRBV6-1 combines with J gene TRBJ1-3; 10 positions match TRBD1. From germline, CDR1 is MNHNS and CDR2 SASEGT. V dropped 2 bases and J dropped 4; count of bases not matched to a gene: 8. This CDR3 region has 17 residues.

V gene TRBV5-8 combines with J gene TRBJ2-3; D not resolved. The CDR3 is 14 residues long. The V end lost 1 base, the J end lost 3 bases, and 9 bases lay between the germline ends. Germline V gene data show CDR1 as SGHTS and CDR2 as YDEGEE. Written as DNA, the CDR3 is TGTGCCAGCAGCTTGATCGGTTGGACAGATACGCAGTATTTT. Translation gives CASSLIGWTDTQYF.

The V and J genes are TRBV5-1 and TRBJ2-1; 10 bases match TRBD2. CDR1 and CDR2 (germline): SGHRS, YFSETQ. V shed 0 bases, J shed 5 bases, and the junction held 2 bases outside the gene matches. CDR3 length: 15 amino acids. In DNA, the CDR3 is TGCGCCAGCAGCTTGGTCAGCGGGGGGGACAATGAGCAGTTCTTC. It specifies CASSLVSGGDNEQFF.